Listed here are 20 T cell receptor beta chains from one sample, sequenced in a study of Graves' ophthalmopathy and Graves' hyperthyroidism. The authors amplified TCR beta CDR3 regions, and they did so from RNA transcripts for repertoire sequencing. Investigators did first-round RT-PCR with HTBI primers, then second-round multiplex PCR. TCRdb passed the multiplex PCR reads through MiXCR, listing each CDR3 protein once. The sample has just over 600,000 distinct CDR3 sequences, over 20% seen once. What was sequenced was peripheral blood. The origin of the receptors is a woman aged 18-35 years with stable Graves' hyperthyroidism. Some clones in this sample may be carry-over from other donors' samples.

This clonotype was detected many times. This sequence joins TRBV10-3 and TRBJ1-3; D gene ambiguous. V lost 2 bases and J 2 bases, leaving 7 bases between the germline ends. The CDR3 covers 14 residues. Germline V gene data show CDR1 as ENHRY and CDR2 as SYGVKD. The CDR3 coding sequence is TGTGCCATCAGTGAGCCAGGAGCTGGAAACACCATATATTTT. Amino acid sequence: CAISEPGAGNTIYF.

There are many counts of this clonotype. J is TRBJ2-7 and V is TRBV13; D not certain. The CDR3 sequence is 15 residues long. The germline V gene has CDR1 PRHDT and CDR2 FYEKMQ (reference sequence). With 0 bases removed from V and 2 bases from J, the gap between germline ends came to 11 bases. The CDR3 spells CASSLGWSRAYEQYF. The CDR3, as DNA: TGTGCCAGCAGCTTAGGGTGGAGCCGAGCCTACGAGCAGTACTTC.

This clonotype was detected ten times or more. V is TRBV28 and J is TRBJ2-5; the match to TRBD1 covers 8 bases. Per germline, CDR1 MDHEN and CDR2 SYDVKM. The CDR3 totals 15 residues. V shed 5 bases, J shed 5 bases, and the junction held 10 bases outside the gene matches. CDR3 nucleotide sequence: TGTGCCAGCAGTCCGCGACAGGGGTCGGGGGAGACCCAGTACTTC. Its translation is CASSPRQGSGETQYF.

The chain joins TRBV28 to TRBJ1-6; D ambiguous. With 6 bases removed from V and 5 bases from J, the gap between germline ends came to 11 bases. The V gene's germline CDR1 is MDHEN and CDR2 SYDVKM. The CDR3 has 14 residues. In DNA, the CDR3 is TGTGCCAGCAGCCGAACAGAGGATAATTCACCCCTCCACTTT. Amino acid sequence: CASSRTEDNSPLHF.

The chain uses TRBV2 and TRBJ1-2; 8 positions match TRBD1. CDR1 and CDR2 from the germline V gene are SNHLY and FYNNEI. This CDR3 contains 13 residues. The trim removed 11 bases at V and 4 bases at J, leaving 9 bases unmatched. The CDR3 DNA sequence: TGTGCCTTACGACAGGGGCCTCTCTATGGCTACACCTTC. Translated, it gives CALRQGPLYGYTF.

V and J are TRBV7-2 and TRBJ1-1, with D uncertain. The V end lost 1 base, the J end lost 2 bases, and 8 bases lay between the germline ends. Per germline, CDR1 SGHTA and CDR2 FQGNSA. The CDR3 has 14 residues. CDR3 in amino acids: CASSLGVINTEAFF. CDR3 coding DNA: TGTGCCAGCAGCTTAGGGGTTATTAACACTGAAGCTTTCTTT.

This clonotype was recorded at least ten times. The chain links TRBV4-1 to TRBJ1-6; 8 bases are shared with TRBD1. Germline CDR1 is MGHRA and CDR2 is YSYEKL. The length of the CDR3 is 17 residues. J was trimmed by 8 bases and V by 3 bases; bases with no gene match: 12. The CDR3 DNA follows: TGCGCCAGCAGCCAGGAACCCCTCGGGACAGGCTATTCACCCCTCCACTTT. It translates to CASSQEPLGTGYSPLHF.

The V and J genes are TRBV6-1 and TRBJ1-2, with D tentatively TRBD1 (6 bases). This CDR3 has 13 residues. Looked up from germline, CDR1 is MNHNS and CDR2 is SASEGT. Trimming pared 8 bases from V and 8 bases from J, leaving 18 bases between. CDR3: CASLYLTGSGYTF. In nucleotides, the CDR3 is TGTGCCAGCCTCTATCTTACAGGGTCGGGCTACACCTTC.

This clonotype was counted many times. The gene calls are TRBV6-1 and TRBJ2-7; TRBD1 matches at 9 bases. Germline V gene lookup returns CDR1 MNHNS and CDR2 SASEGT. The CDR3 runs to 16 residues. V gave up 4 bases and J gave up 4 bases; unmatched junction bases: 11. CDR3 coding DNA: TGTGCCAGCAGTGTCCCGGTTACAGGGGGCAGGTACGAGCAGTACTTC. Protein: CASSVPVTGGRYEQYF.

A remark on this clonotype: This may stem from a read error, because a much larger clone lies one nucleotide away. This CDR3 reads CASARDGTYEEYF. CDR3 in DNA: TGCGCCAGCGCACGGGACGGTACCTACGAGGAGTACTTC. This rearrangement joins TRBV5-1 to TRBJ2-7; D is tentatively TRBD1 or TRBD2 (5 bases each). Per germline, CDR1 SGHRS and CDR2 YFSETQ. The CDR3 is 13 amino acids.

The chain carries TRBV6-5 and TRBJ1-4, with TRBD1 matching over 9 bases. The V gene end was trimmed by 2 bases and the J gene end by 8 bases; junction bases not matched to a gene: 0. The CDR3 loop spans 13 amino acids. Germline loops: CDR1 MNHEY, CDR2 SVGAGI. This CDR3 reads CASSYGQGEKLFF. The DNA of the CDR3 is TGTGCCAGCAGTTACGGACAGGGGGAAAAACTGTTTTTT.

The rearrangement links TRBV12-3 or TRBV12-4 to TRBJ2-7; D possibly uses TRBD1 or TRBD2 (5 bases each). The V and J ends lost 9 bases and 6 bases respectively, with 15 bases between them. The CDR3 has 12 amino acids. CDR3 coding DNA: TGTGCCAGTGGGGACGGGCGTAGCGAGCAGTACTTC. Protein sequence: CASGDGRSEQYF.

In its sample, this clonotype was seen many times. The chain has TRBV13 and TRBJ1-6; D call uncertain. Trimming removed 0 bases from V and 15 bases from J, with 15 bases in between. Germline-derived CDR1 and CDR2 are PRHDT and FYEKMQ (reference sequence). This CDR3 spans 14 amino acids. The CDR3 loop is CASSLGAASRILHF. CDR3 DNA: TGTGCCAGCAGCTTAGGGGCAGCGAGTCGAATCCTCCACTTT.

This clonotype was detected a few times. This chain connects TRBV6-1 to TRBJ1-6, with D maybe TRBD1 (6 bases). Trimming removed 8 bases at V and 5 bases at J, with 19 bases between. Germline V gives CDR1 MNHNS, CDR2 SASEGT. The CDR3 is made up of 16 amino acids. The CDR3 is CASSRTGGGHNSPLHF. CDR3 coding DNA: TGTGCCAGCTCCCGAACGGGGGGCGGGCATAATTCACCCCTCCACTTT.

There are many counts of this clonotype. The chain joins TRBV6-2 or TRBV6-3 to TRBJ2-7, with TRBD1 identical over 10 bases. CDR1 MNHEY and CDR2 SVGEGT come from the germline V gene. The V gene end was trimmed by 6 bases and the J gene end by 5 bases; junction bases not matched to a gene: 13. CDR3 length: 16 amino acids. CDR3 bases: TGTGCCAGCAGCTCACTTACCGGGACAGGGGTTAACGAGCAGTACTTC. Encoded protein: CASSSLTGTGVNEQYF.

This clonotype was counted many times. The gene calls are TRBV19 and TRBJ2-5; the match to TRBD2 covers 7 bases. Germline loops: CDR1 LNHDA, CDR2 SQIVND (reference sequence). CDR3 length equals 16 residues. The V gene end was trimmed by 3 bases and the J gene end by 1 base; junction bases not matched to a gene: 8. CDR3 sequence: CASSIFGGSTQETQYF. The CDR3 region has the DNA TGTGCCAGTAGTATCTTTGGCGGGAGTACCCAAGAGACCCAGTACTTC.

This clonotype was seen more than once but under ten times. The CDR3 DNA is TGTGCCAGCCAACCAGGGGAAGGGAGGAACACTGAAGCTTTCTTT. Encoded protein: CASQPGEGRNTEAFF. This chain links TRBV18 with TRBJ1-1; possibly TRBD1 for D (6 bases). Trimming took off 8 bases at V and 1 base at J, with 17 bases between the two ends. The germline gives CDR1 KGHSH, CDR2 LQKENI. The CDR3 contains 15 residues.

This clonotype was recorded once. The V and J genes are TRBV4-1 and TRBJ1-6; D is unclear. Trimming removed 4 bases at V and 0 bases at J, with 10 bases between. The CDR3 is 16 amino acids. Per the germline V gene, CDR1 is MGHRA and CDR2 is YSYEKL. This CDR3 is CASSLTASSYNSPLHF. In DNA form, the CDR3 reads TGCGCCAGCAGCCTGACGGCGAGCTCCTATAATTCACCCCTCCACTTT.

There are many counts of this clonotype. The CDR3 bases are TGTGCCAGCAGTTACAGGTCCAGCGTGAACACTGAAGCTTTCTTT. Translated, it gives CASSYRSSVNTEAFF. This chain connects TRBV6-5 to TRBJ1-1; no reliable D call. The germline gives CDR1 MNHEY, CDR2 SVGAGI. The CDR3 totals 15 residues. V was cut by 2 bases and J by 0 bases, with 10 bases left in between.

This chain connects TRBV28 to TRBJ2-7, with 12 bases matching TRBD2. The CDR3 is 13 residues long. With 6 bases clipped from V and 11 bases from J, the junction kept 8 bases outside the gene matches. Germline CDR1 and CDR2: MDHEN and SYDVKM. CDR3 sequence (DNA): TGTGCCAGCAGGACTAGCGGGGGAACCGGCAAGTACTTC. Its translation: CASRTSGGTGKYF.